This entry lists 28 T cell receptor beta chains sequenced from one sample in a study of blood T cell repertoires in COVID-19 (dated by TCRdb to the early 2020s). To prepare the library, the immunoSEQ multiplex PCR assay was applied. TCRdb took over this immuneACCESS table, retaining in-frame rearrangements with V and J assigned. Such tables are incomplete; in checked studies, under half of the missing clones stem from an unresolved V gene, and the remainder is unexplained. Within this sample are 350,000 or so clones, with about 90% of them counted one time only. The top ten clones comprise approximately 1% of the sample. The sequenced sample consisted of PBMCs or T cells enriched from blood (not recorded which). These receptors were taken from a woman in her thirties who had recovered from COVID-19.

The V call is TRBV28, the J call TRBJ1-1; 9 nucleotides match TRBD1. This CDR3 is built from 14 residues. Germline V gives CDR1 MDHEN, CDR2 SYDVKM. V gave up 7 bases and J gave up 4 bases; unmatched junction bases: 7. The CDR3 reads CASTLGQGRTEAFF. The CDR3 DNA follows: TGTGCCAGCACCCTGGGACAGGGTCGCACTGAAGCTTTCTTT.

The sample holds one count of this clone. This chain uses TRBV10-3 with TRBJ2-7; 16 bases fit TRBD2. The V gene's germline CDR1 is ENHRY and CDR2 SYGVKD. The CDR3 totals 19 residues. The J segment lost 2 bases and the V segment lost 3 bases, leaving 10 bases of the junction unmatched. The CDR3 is CAISEVGTSGGARTYEQYF. CDR3 nucleotide sequence: TGTGCCATCAGTGAAGTAGGGACTAGCGGGGGGGCCAGGACCTACGAGCAGTACTTC.

This sequence joins TRBV7-2 and TRBJ2-4; D is perhaps TRBD2 (6 bases). V lost 3 bases and J lost 4, with 10 bases in between. From germline, CDR1 is SGHTA and CDR2 FQGNSA. This CDR3 has 14 amino acids. CDR3 sequence reads: CASSFPGGKNIQYF. CDR3 coding DNA: TGTGCCAGCAGCTTTCCTGGAGGGAAAAACATTCAGTACTTC.

The chain uses TRBV19 and TRBJ2-5; 9 bases agree with TRBD1. The junction had 13 bases not matched to a gene; V was cut back by 5 bases and J by 3 bases. The CDR3 contains 17 residues. Germline V gives CDR1 LNHDA, CDR2 SQIVND (reference sequence). CDR3 DNA sequence: TGTGCCAGTAGTGGTATTGGGGCGGGACAGGGAAAAGAGACCCAGTACTTC. Amino acid sequence: CASSGIGAGQGKETQYF. Based on the CDR3 plus reference TRBV19 and TRBJ2-5, the full variable domain is DGGITQSPKYLFRKEGQNVTLSCEQNLNHDAMYWYRQDPGQGLRLIYYSQIVNDFQKGDIAEGYSVSREKKESFPLTVTSAQKNPTAFYLCASSGIGAGQGKETQYFGPGTRLLVL.

The chain joins TRBV28 to TRBJ2-7; TRBD2 agrees at 10 bases. With V trimmed by 11 bases and J by 5 bases, 6 bases remained unmatched. Per germline, CDR1 MDHEN and CDR2 SYDVKM. The CDR3 has 12 residues. For the CDR3, the DNA is TGTGCCGGTAGCGGGGGGCCTCACGAGCAGTACTTC. Translated, it gives CAGSGGPHEQYF.

Only a few counts were recorded for this clone. V and J are TRBV5-6 and TRBJ2-7, with D possibly matching TRBD1 (6 bases). CDR3 size: 13 residues. The germline CDR1 and CDR2 sequences are SGHDT and YYEEEE. Trimming stripped 4 bases from V and 7 bases from J, with 15 bases between. The CDR3 reads CASSKQGSGEQYF. The CDR3 nucleotides are TGTGCCAGCAGCAAGCAGGGGTCGGGGGAGCAGTACTTC.

This chain connects TRBV2 to TRBJ2-7; 7 positions agree with TRBD2. The CDR3 consists of 15 residues. Unmatched junction bases numbered 9, after V lost 7 bases and J lost 0 bases. Germline CDR1 SNHLY, CDR2 FYNNEI. The CDR3, as DNA: TGTGCCAGCACCGGACTAGGACCTTCCTCCTACGAGCAGTACTTC. Translation: CASTGLGPSSYEQYF.

This clone was picked up a small number of times. V is TRBV6-2 or TRBV6-3 and J is TRBJ1-5, with a tentative D call TRBD1 (5 bases). Trimming cost V 5 bases and J 0 bases, with 14 bases left between them. Per germline, CDR1 MNHEY and CDR2 SVGEGT. This CDR3 is built from 16 residues. Here the CDR3 DNA reads TGTGCCAGCAGTCTTGACAGCCGATATAGCAATCAGCCCCAGCATTTT. Translating it yields CASSLDSRYSNQPQHF.

The chain combines TRBV19 with TRBJ1-5; D is perhaps TRBD1 (5 bases). Trimming cost V 6 bases and J 5 bases, with 17 bases left between them. CDR1 LNHDA and CDR2 SQIVND come from the germline V gene (reference sequence). There are 15 residues in the CDR3. This CDR3 is CASSPLDRFHQPQHF. The DNA for the CDR3 is TGTGCCAGTAGCCCCCTCGACAGATTCCATCAGCCCCAGCATTTT.

This chain links TRBV12-3 or TRBV12-4 with TRBJ1-2; D is uncertain. The V end lost 8 bases, the J end lost 4 bases, and 11 bases lay between the germline ends. The length of the CDR3 is 12 residues. As DNA, the CDR3 is TGTGCCAGCCGGGGTCCCCTCTATGGCTACACCTTC. It yields the protein CASRGPLYGYTF.

This clone has more than one count but fewer than ten. The sample has other DNA sequences that encode this CDR3 too. The chain employs TRBV5-1 and TRBJ1-1; 7 nucleotides match TRBD1. After removal of 0 bases from V and 4 bases from J, the junction contained 6 bases not matched to a gene. The germline gives CDR1 SGHRS, CDR2 YFSETQ. The CDR3 has 15 amino acids. The CDR3 region is CASSLEGGRGTEAFF. The CDR3 DNA is TGCGCCAGCAGCTTGGAAGGGGGCCGTGGCACTGAAGCTTTCTTT. The entire variable domain, with the rest obtained from reference TRBV5-1 and TRBJ1-1, is as follows: KAGVTQTPRYLIKTRGQQVTLSCSPISGHRSVSWYQQTPGQGLQFLFEYFSETQRNKGNFPGRFSGRQFSNSRSEMNVSTLELGDSALYLCASSLEGGRGTEAFFGQGTRLTVV.

The V gene is TRBV14, the J gene TRBJ1-4; possibly TRBD1 for D (5 bases). V dropped 4 bases and J dropped 6 bases, with 18 bases sitting between them. The CDR3 sequence is 16 residues long. From germline, CDR1 is SGHDN and CDR2 FVKESK. The CDR3 protein is CASSLFPRGDDEKLFF. The CDR3 DNA sequence: TGTGCCAGCAGCCTTTTTCCTCGGGGGGACGATGAAAAACTGTTTTTT.

The chain links TRBV7-9 to TRBJ1-2; D not resolved. CDR3 length: 11 residues. Germline CDR1 SEHNR, CDR2 FQNEAQ (reference sequence). The V and J ends lost 5 bases and 6 bases respectively, with 7 bases between them. The CDR3 nucleotides are TGTGCCAGCAGCCAACGGGATGGCTACACCTTC. Translated: CASSQRDGYTF.

The chain recombines TRBV4-1 with TRBJ1-2; D is undetermined. Trimming removed 1 base from V and 8 bases from J, with 20 bases in between. CDR1 and CDR2 (germline): MGHRA, YSYEKL. The CDR3 sequence is 16 residues long. This CDR3 is CASSQVPQRGLEGYTF. CDR3 sequence (DNA): TGCGCCAGCAGCCAAGTCCCCCAGAGAGGGCTGGAGGGCTACACCTTC.

This sequence joins TRBV7-6 and TRBJ1-6, with 10 bases aligning to TRBD1. The germline V gene has CDR1 SGHVS and CDR2 FNYEAQ. This CDR3 is 15 amino acids long. Unmatched junction bases numbered 2, after V lost 1 base and J lost 8 bases. CDR3 region: CASSLGQGAYSPLHF. The CDR3 DNA reads TGTGCCAGCAGCTTAGGACAGGGGGCTTATTCACCCCTCCACTTT.

Only a few counts were recorded for this clone. This chain joins TRBV4-3 and TRBJ1-2; 8 positions match TRBD1. Trimming at V came to 0 bases and at J to 0 bases, leaving 12 bases not matched to a gene. The germline gives CDR1 LGHNA, CDR2 YSLEER. The CDR3 is 19 amino acids. DNA for the CDR3: TGCGCCAGCAGCCAAGACCGGACAGGGAGGGGCTCATCTAACTATGGCTACACCTTC. Residues: CASSQDRTGRGSSNYGYTF.

This chain links TRBV27 with TRBJ1-5; D remains ambiguous. CDR1 and CDR2 from the germline V gene are MNHEY and SMNVEV (reference sequence). There are 17 residues in the CDR3. V lost 8 bases and J lost 0, with 20 bases in between. CDR3 loop: CASGRRGTANSNQPQHF. As DNA, the CDR3 is TGTGCCAGCGGAAGACGGGGAACAGCGAATAGCAATCAGCCCCAGCATTTT.

The V call is TRBV3-1 (or the pseudogene TRBV3-2), the J call TRBJ1-2, with TRBD1 matching 8 bases. Germline lookup yields CDR1 LGHDT and CDR2 YNNKEL (reference sequence). There are 13 residues in the CDR3. V lost 3 bases to trimming and J lost 3 bases; unmatched junction nucleotides: 0. CDR3 nucleotides: TGTGCCAGCAGCCAGGGACAGGACTATGGCTACACCTTC. It encodes CASSQGQDYGYTF.

Concerning this clone: The same CDR3 is also encoded by other DNA sequences in this sample. The chain employs TRBV28 and TRBJ1-2; perhaps TRBD1 as D (6 bases). CDR3 length: 14 amino acids. The germline V gene has CDR1 MDHEN and CDR2 SYDVKM. The V and J ends lost 3 bases and 2 bases respectively, with 10 bases between them. CDR3 sequence reads: CASSFPDRNYGYTF. CDR3 DNA: TGTGCCAGCAGTTTCCCCGACAGGAACTATGGCTACACCTTC.

This clone was found once. This rearrangement joins TRBV11-2 to TRBJ1-2; no reliable D call. Trimming took 0 bases from V and 8 from J, leaving 19 bases between them. The CDR3 is made up of 16 amino acids. The germline gives CDR1 SGHAT, CDR2 FQNNGV. The CDR3 sequence: CASSLDPRSSGWGYTF. The CDR3 DNA is TGTGCCAGCAGCTTAGATCCCCGAAGTTCGGGGTGGGGCTACACCTTC.

This clone was seen only a few times. The V call is TRBV6-6, the J call TRBJ2-1; TRBD1 is a possible D gene (6 bases). Germline CDR1 and CDR2: MNHNY and SVGAGI (reference sequence). Trimming removed 6 bases from V and 0 bases from J, with 9 bases in between. CDR3 size: 14 residues. DNA of the CDR3: TGTGCCAGCAGCGACAGGAGCTCCTACAATGAGCAGTTCTTC. Its protein product is CASSDRSSYNEQFF.

This rearrangement joins TRBV15 to TRBJ2-7; D perhaps matches TRBD1 (6 bases). This CDR3 is built from 14 residues. Between the trimmed V and J ends, which lost 0 bases and 3 bases, there was a span of 9 bases. The germline V gene encodes CDR1 LNHNV and CDR2 YYDKDF (reference sequence). The CDR3 spells CATSRERGSYEQYF. CDR3 nucleotide sequence: TGTGCCACCAGCAGAGAGAGGGGGAGCTACGAGCAGTACTTC.

V is TRBV7-2 and J is TRBJ2-2; D is uncertain. This CDR3 is built from 16 residues. Germline lookup yields CDR1 SGHTA and CDR2 FQGNSA. The ends were cut back, 2 bases at V and 7 bases at J, with 17 bases in the middle. The DNA of the CDR3 is TGTGCCAGCAGCTTAAAGTTGGGCCACGTGGGCGGGGAGCTGTTTTTT. Amino acids: CASSLKLGHVGGELFF.

The chain is built from TRBV5-4 and TRBJ2-5, with TRBD2 matching over 8 bases. Trimming removed 0 bases from V and 9 bases from J; junction bases left unmatched: 10. Germline V gene data show CDR1 as SGHNT and CDR2 as YYREEE (reference sequence). CDR3 length: 15 residues. CDR3: CASSLARQSGGAQYF. CDR3 nucleotides: TGTGCCAGCAGCTTGGCCAGGCAGTCCGGGGGGGCCCAGTACTTC.

The V call is TRBV5-1, the J call TRBJ1-6; TRBD1 matches 7 bases. J lost 0 bases, V lost 4 bases, and 4 bases had no gene match. The CDR3 loop spans 16 amino acids. CDR1 SGHRS and CDR2 YFSETQ come from the germline V gene. CDR3 amino acids: CASSAGQASYNSPLHF. The CDR3 DNA sequence: TGCGCCAGCAGCGCCGGACAGGCCTCCTATAATTCACCCCTCCACTTT.

The rearrangement uses TRBV28 and TRBJ1-6; 8 nucleotides match TRBD1. This CDR3 is 13 amino acids long. V dropped 7 bases and J dropped 10; count of bases not matched to a gene: 6. The germline V gene has CDR1 MDHEN and CDR2 SYDVKM. For the CDR3, the DNA is TGTGCCAGCAAGACAGGGGCTCGCTCACCCCTCCACTTT. It translates to CASKTGARSPLHF.

The chain carries TRBV29-1 and TRBJ1-4; weak D call: TRBD1 (5 bases). Germline V lookup: CDR1 SQVTM, CDR2 ANQGSEA. V lost 6 bases and J lost 7, with 15 bases in between. The CDR3 loop spans 13 amino acids. CDR3 in amino acids: CSVQENRGEKLFF. DNA of the CDR3: TGCAGCGTCCAGGAGAATAGGGGTGAAAAACTGTTTTTT.

The chain links TRBV5-1 to TRBJ2-3; 15 positions agree with TRBD2. The CDR3 runs 17 residues. V trimming: 4 bases; J trimming: 0 bases; junction bases outside the gene matches: 3. Germline V lookup: CDR1 SGHRS, CDR2 YFSETQ. The CDR3 protein is CASSPGLAGGSTDTQYF. The DNA of the CDR3 is TGCGCCAGCAGCCCCGGACTAGCGGGGGGGAGCACAGATACGCAGTATTTT.